One and the same sample provided the 20 T cell receptor beta chains below, sequenced in a study of cytomegalovirus exposure and HLA in healthy donors. Here immunoSEQ multiplex PCR was the method, and the copy in TCRdb shows in-frame clones only, minus some. The sample has 100,000 to 150,000 clones, 88% seen once; the top ten hold 1.4%. The sample taken for sequencing was PBMCs. These receptors all come from a man aged 25-40 years in good health and CMV-seronegative.

This sequence joins TRBV5-4 and TRBJ2-3; D possibly corresponds to TRBD2 (7 bases). The CDR3 contains 17 residues. The V gene's germline CDR1 is SGHNT and CDR2 YYREEE (reference sequence). The V end lost 3 bases, the J end lost 5 bases, and 22 bases lay between the germline ends. CDR3 region: CASSWGGQASSQDTQYF. The CDR3 DNA reads TGTGCCAGCAGCTGGGGGGGGCAGGCTAGCAGTCAAGATACGCAGTATTTT.

The chain employs TRBV6-1 and TRBJ1-2; D unclear. This CDR3 spans 14 amino acids. Germline-derived CDR1 and CDR2 are MNHNS and SASEGT. V was shortened by 7 bases and J by 8 bases, with 20 bases between the two germline ends. DNA of the CDR3: TGTGCCAGCACCGATCCTGGGCAGAAGGCAGGCTACACCTTC. Protein: CASTDPGQKAGYTF.

The chain employs TRBV6-1 and TRBJ2-7; 7 bases map to TRBD2. V trimming: 2 bases; J trimming: 2 bases; junction bases outside the gene matches: 6. The CDR3 runs to 15 residues. The germline CDR1 and CDR2 sequences are MNHNS and SASEGT. The CDR3 loop is CASSEPGGRAYEQYF. Here the CDR3 DNA reads TGTGCCAGCAGTGAACCGGGGGGTAGGGCCTACGAGCAGTACTTC.

The genes are TRBV10-2 and TRBJ2-7; 10 positions agree with TRBD1. CDR1 and CDR2 from the germline V gene are WSHSY and SAAADI. V shed 0 bases, J shed 5 bases, and the junction held 4 bases outside the gene matches. The CDR3 is 15 residues long. This CDR3 reads CASSESETGGHEQYF. The CDR3 DNA reads as TGCGCCAGCAGTGAGTCAGAGACAGGGGGCCACGAGCAGTACTTC.

This chain connects TRBV2 to TRBJ2-4; tentatively, D is TRBD2 (5 bases). V lost 11 bases to trimming and J lost 8 bases, with 13 bases between them. This CDR3 is 11 amino acids long. The germline gives CDR1 SNHLY, CDR2 FYNNEI. The DNA for the CDR3 is TGTGCCGGTAGCGCGAGGGACATTCAGTACTTC. Its protein product is CAGSARDIQYF.

Only one count was recorded for this clone. V usage is TRBV30 and J usage is TRBJ2-1, with 12 bases matching TRBD2. CDR1 GTSNPN and CDR2 SVGIG come from the germline V gene (reference sequence). V shed 6 bases and J 0 bases; nucleotides not matched to a gene: 9. The CDR3 is 17 residues long. The CDR3 DNA reads TGTGCCTGCGCCGGGACTAGCGGGCCTAGCTCCTACAATGAGCAGTTCTTC. The encoded protein is CACAGTSGPSSYNEQFF.

This chain joins TRBV4-1 and TRBJ2-2, with D possibly matching TRBD2 (6 bases). CDR3 length: 18 residues. From germline, CDR1 is MGHRA and CDR2 YSYEKL. Trimming left V 1 base short and J 8 bases short, with 23 bases between. CDR3 bases: TGCGCCAGCAGCCAAGGTCTCATCCGGGACTTCCCAGGGGGGGAGCTGTTTTTT. This gives the protein CASSQGLIRDFPGGELFF.

The chain combines TRBV27 with TRBJ2-3, with D possibly TRBD2 on 6 matching bases. The germline CDR1 and CDR2 sequences are MNHEY and SMNVEV (reference sequence). The CDR3 consists of 14 residues. Trimming took off 8 bases at V and 14 bases at J, with 26 bases between the two ends. CDR3 bases: TGTGCCAGCTTCCCGGGACTGCTATTGGGATCTGGGTATTTT. Its protein product is CASFPGLLLGSGYF.

The chain has TRBV6-1 and TRBJ1-1; 8 positions agree with TRBD1. The CDR3 totals 13 residues. Unmatched junction bases numbered 4, after V lost 6 bases and J lost 4 bases. CDR1 and CDR2 (germline): MNHNS, SASEGT. CDR3 in DNA: TGTGCCAGCAGGACCACAGGGGGCACTGAAGCTTTCTTT. Protein: CASRTTGGTEAFF.

The gene calls are TRBV21-1 and TRBJ1-6. TRBV21-1 is listed as a pseudogene. CDR3 size: 17 residues. The CDR3 here is CASVPRKSQGGSSPLHF. The DNA for the CDR3 is TGTGCCAGCGTTCCCCGGAAGTCGCAGGGAGGGAGTTCACCCCTCCACTTT.

This clone came up once. J is TRBJ1-5 and V is TRBV7-2, with a tentative D call TRBD1 (6 bases). V was trimmed by 3 bases and J by 4 bases, leaving 7 bases between them. This CDR3 contains 13 residues. The V gene's germline CDR1 is SGHTA and CDR2 FQGNSA. The CDR3 loop is CASSFRGNQPQHF. The CDR3 DNA reads as TGTGCCAGCAGCTTTAGGGGGAATCAGCCCCAGCATTTT.

The chain is built from TRBV9 and TRBJ2-7; TRBD2 is a possible D gene (6 bases). Germline V gene data show CDR1 as SGDLS and CDR2 as YYNGEE. Between the trimmed V and J ends, which lost 3 bases and 2 bases, there was a span of 12 bases. This CDR3 is 14 amino acids long. CDR3: CASSGRSGTYEQYF. The CDR3 coding sequence is TGTGCCAGCAGCGGACGTAGCGGAACCTACGAGCAGTACTTC.

The V gene is TRBV6-5, the J gene TRBJ1-1; D is unclear. This CDR3 has 15 amino acids. Germline CDR1 reads MNHEY; CDR2 reads SVGAGI. Trimming took 4 bases from V and 0 from J, leaving 12 bases between them. The DNA for the CDR3 is TGTGCCAGCAGTTGGGAGAACCGTATGAACACTGAAGCTTTCTTT. It codes for CASSWENRMNTEAFF.

This sequence joins TRBV7-9 and TRBJ1-2; 11 bases are shared with TRBD1. Germline trimming cut 5 bases from V and 7 bases from J; bases unmatched to any gene: 3. CDR1 and CDR2 (germline): SEHNR, FQNEAQ (reference sequence). The CDR3 sequence is 13 residues long. CDR3 DNA sequence: TGTGCCAGCAGCCCGGACAGGGGGCTTGGCTACACCTTC. It encodes CASSPDRGLGYTF.

The chain joins TRBV2 to TRBJ2-5; 8 nucleotides line up with TRBD1. V gave up 6 bases and J gave up 14 bases; unmatched junction bases: 17. From germline, CDR1 is SNHLY and CDR2 FYNNEI. CDR3 size: 14 residues. The CDR3: CASSRGQGMESLYF. Here the CDR3 DNA reads TGTGCCAGCAGCCGCGGACAGGGCATGGAAAGTTTATACTTC.

This chain uses TRBV5-4 with TRBJ2-2; 8 positions match TRBD1. The V gene end was trimmed by 4 bases and the J gene end by 6 bases; junction bases not matched to a gene: 5. The germline V gene encodes CDR1 SGHNT and CDR2 YYREEE (reference sequence). The CDR3 is made up of 14 amino acids. CDR3 coding DNA: TGTGCCAGCAGCGGGACAGGACGCGCCGGGGAGCTGTTTTTT. Its protein product is CASSGTGRAGELFF.

The genes are TRBV6-5 and TRBJ2-7; perhaps TRBD1 as D (6 bases). Germline V CDR1 and CDR2: MNHEY, SVGAGI. CDR3 length equals 15 residues. Trimming took 6 bases from V and 2 from J, leaving 17 bases between them. CDR3 sequence (DNA): TGTGCCAGCAGCCCATTTACAGGGTTCACCTACGAGCAGTACTTC. Translation: CASSPFTGFTYEQYF.

The V gene is TRBV6-6, the J gene TRBJ1-4; TRBD1 aligns across 7 bases. CDR1 and CDR2 from the germline V gene are MNHNY and SVGAGI (reference sequence). With 10 bases clipped from V and 4 bases from J, the junction kept 3 bases outside the gene matches. The CDR3 extends over 12 amino acids. The CDR3 region is CATRQGNEKLFF. CDR3 nucleotide sequence: TGTGCCACCCGACAGGGTAATGAAAAACTGTTTTTT.

This clone was picked up a small number of times. The rearrangement uses TRBV6-1 and TRBJ1-5; 9 positions match TRBD1. The CDR3 extends over 15 amino acids. The germline CDR1 and CDR2 sequences are MNHNS and SASEGT. Trimming cost V 6 bases and J 8 bases; bases outside gene matches: 11. CDR3 DNA: TGTGCCAGCAGCCCTTCCGGGACAGGGACGAAGCCCCAGCATTTT. Its protein product is CASSPSGTGTKPQHF.

There are a few counts of this clone. The chain joins TRBV7-8 to TRBJ1-5, with D possibly matching TRBD1 (6 bases). Deletions cut 5 bases from V and 2 bases from J, with 19 bases between. The CDR3 extends over 17 amino acids. Germline V lookup: CDR1 SGHVS, CDR2 FQNEAQ. CDR3 protein: CASSPESGDPGNQPQHF. The CDR3 DNA reads as TGTGCCAGCAGCCCCGAGTCAGGGGATCCGGGCAATCAGCCCCAGCATTTT. Full variable domain (remainder filled in from reference TRBV7-8 and TRBJ1-5): GAGVSQSPRYKVAKRGQDVALRCDPISGHVSLFWYQQALGQGPEFLTYFQNEAQLDKSGLPSDRFFAERPEGSVSTLKIQRTQQEDSAVYLCASSPESGDPGNQPQHFGDGTRLSIL.